Listed here is a single T cell receptor (beta chain). V was pared by 6 bases and J by 5 bases, with 15 bases between. Germline CDR1 MNHNY, CDR2 SVGAGI (reference sequence). This CDR3 is 14 amino acids long. This sample was included in a study of blood T cell repertoires in COVID-19. Whole-study context: There were acute and convalescent COVID-19 samples, and they came from the United States, Italy and Spain. The analysed material was cDNA or gDNA that came from T cells, B-cell-depleted T cells, or PBMCs.

TCRdb's table, derived via immunoSEQ multiplex PCR, lists solely in-frame clones and lacks some. This repertoire shows some 200,000 clones, more than 80% found once; its top ten account for roughly a tenth. Sequencing input: peripheral blood. The chain carries TRBV6-6 and TRBJ2-3, with D possibly matching TRBD2 (7 bases). The receptor comes from an elderly woman with acute or convalescent COVID-19. The CDR3 sequence: CASSQRGGVDTQYF. The DNA for the CDR3 is TGTGCCAGCAGCCAGAGAGGGGGGGTAGATACGCAGTATTTT.